These T cell receptor beta chains were read from a single sample in a study of blood T cell repertoires in COVID-19. Profiling relied on immunoSEQ multiplex PCR, and the TCRdb table lists in-frame clones only, not all of them. The table lists just under 30,000 clones, approximately 92% of them singletons, with roughly 15% in the top ten. Sequenced material: peripheral blood. The receptors here all came from a man aged 80 or over with acute or convalescent COVID-19. Both conserved end residues are part of each CDR3. Each record gives: V gene, clone size, J gene, D gene, CDR3 protein, CDR3 DNA. A D gene is named only where the DNA matches it firmly. Size is omitted from some rows. Given values are once, few, many or a class for expanded clones.

V gene: TRBV5-1
clone size: once
J gene: TRBJ1-1
D gene: .
CDR3 protein: CASSQRDTLLGAFF
CDR3 DNA: TGCGCCAGCAGCCAACGAGACACCCTCTTGGGAGCTTTCTTT

V gene: TRBV5-8
clone size: .
J gene: TRBJ2-1
D gene: TRBD2
CDR3 protein: CASSHGLAGSYNEQFF
CDR3 DNA: TGTGCCAGCAGCCATGGACTAGCGGGGTCCTACAATGAGCAGTTCTTC

V gene: TRBV11-2
clone size: .
J gene: TRBJ1-1
D gene: .
CDR3 protein: CASSLVRTANTEAFF
CDR3 DNA: TGTGCCAGCAGCTTAGTTAGGACAGCGAACACTGAAGCTTTCTTT

V gene: TRBV30
clone size: .
J gene: TRBJ2-1
D gene: TRBD2
CDR3 protein: CAWSVPRTSVNEQFF
CDR3 DNA: TGTGCCTGGAGTGTACCCCGGACTAGCGTCAATGAGCAGTTCTTC

V gene: TRBV4-1
clone size: .
J gene: TRBJ2-7
D gene: .
CDR3 protein: CASSQVWGEDYEQYF
CDR3 DNA: TGCGCCAGCAGCCAAGTATGGGGCGAGGACTACGAGCAGTACTTC

V gene: TRBV10-3
clone size: .
J gene: TRBJ1-4
D gene: TRBD1
CDR3 protein: CAIRPTGDNEKLFF
CDR3 DNA: TGTGCCATCAGACCGACAGGGGATAATGAAAAACTGTTTTTT

V gene: TRBV5-4
clone size: .
J gene: TRBJ1-1
D gene: TRBD1
CDR3 protein: CASSFDRGSSEAFF
CDR3 DNA: TGTGCCAGCAGCTTCGACAGGGGATCATCTGAAGCTTTCTTT

V gene: TRBV7-9
clone size: few
J gene: TRBJ2-7
D gene: TRBD1
CDR3 protein: CASSSLTGRITYEQYF
CDR3 DNA: TGTGCCAGCAGCTCCTTGACAGGGCGTATTACCTACGAGCAGTACTTC

V gene: TRBV7-2
clone size: once
J gene: TRBJ2-3
D gene: TRBD2
CDR3 protein: CASSSRPGRGVQNTQYF
CDR3 DNA: TGTGCCAGCAGCTCCCGACCGGGGCGGGGGGTCCAGAATACGCAGTATTTT

V gene: TRBV7-7
clone size: .
J gene: TRBJ2-7
D gene: TRBD1
CDR3 protein: CASSFDRDSYEQYF
CDR3 DNA: TGTGCCAGCAGCTTTGATCGGGACAGCTACGAGCAGTACTTC

V gene: TRBV30
clone size: .
J gene: TRBJ1-2
D gene: .
CDR3 protein: CAWSPSNYGYTF
CDR3 DNA: TGTGCCTGGAGTCCGAGCAACTATGGCTACACCTTC

V gene: TRBV3-1/TRBV3-2
clone size: .
J gene: TRBJ2-3
D gene: TRBD2
CDR3 protein: CASSQVAGDKGDTQYF
CDR3 DNA: TGTGCCAGCAGCCAGGTAGCGGGGGACAAGGGTGATACGCAGTATTTT

V gene: TRBV28
clone size: .
J gene: TRBJ1-1
D gene: .
CDR3 protein: CASRDTGYTEAFF
CDR3 DNA: TGTGCCAGCAGGGACACAGGGTACACTGAAGCTTTCTTT

V gene: TRBV6-2/TRBV6-3
clone size: once
J gene: TRBJ1-1
D gene: .
CDR3 protein: CASSYTRGAGEAFF
CDR3 DNA: TGTGCCAGCAGTTACACCCGGGGGGCCGGCGAAGCTTTCTTT

V gene: TRBV5-1
clone size: once
J gene: TRBJ1-1
D gene: .
CDR3 protein: CASSPGGGYTEAFF
CDR3 DNA: TGCGCCAGCAGCCCGGGGGGGGGCTACACTGAAGCTTTCTTT

V gene: TRBV20-1
clone size: .
J gene: TRBJ2-1
D gene: TRBD1
CDR3 protein: CSVDRYNEQFF
CDR3 DNA: TGCAGTGTGGACAGGTACAATGAGCAGTTCTTC

V gene: TRBV19
clone size: .
J gene: TRBJ2-2
D gene: .
CDR3 protein: CASSIGGVRGNTGELFF
CDR3 DNA: TGTGCCAGTAGTATAGGTGGGGTCAGGGGAAACACCGGGGAGCTGTTTTTT

V gene: TRBV2
clone size: .
J gene: TRBJ1-2
D gene: TRBD1
CDR3 protein: CASSDGDRANYGYTF
CDR3 DNA: TGTGCCAGCAGTGATGGGGACAGAGCTAACTATGGCTACACCTTC

V gene: TRBV6-4
clone size: .
J gene: TRBJ1-5
D gene: TRBD1
CDR3 protein: CASSPDRVDQPQHF
CDR3 DNA: TGTGCCAGCAGTCCCGACAGGGTGGACCAGCCCCAGCATTTT

V gene: TRBV5-6
clone size: .
J gene: TRBJ2-2
D gene: TRBD1
CDR3 protein: CASRPTGDTGELFF
CDR3 DNA: TGTGCCAGCAGACCCACAGGGGACACCGGGGAGCTGTTTTTT

V gene: TRBV6-5
clone size: once
J gene: TRBJ1-2
D gene: .
CDR3 protein: CASSTQGLYGYTF
CDR3 DNA: TGTGCCAGCAGTACGCAGGGGCTCTATGGCTACACCTTC

V gene: TRBV4-2
clone size: .
J gene: TRBJ1-2
D gene: .
CDR3 protein: CASRPVGVEGYTF
CDR3 DNA: TGTGCCAGCAGACCCGTAGGGGTCGAGGGCTACACCTTC

V gene: TRBV11-3
clone size: .
J gene: TRBJ2-7
D gene: TRBD2
CDR3 protein: CASSFASGGSYVYEQYF
CDR3 DNA: TGTGCCAGCAGCTTCGCTAGCGGGGGGAGTTACGTCTACGAGCAGTACTTC